These 5 T cell receptor beta chains came from one sample sequenced in a study of blood T cells in healthy people across ages. Sample-barcoded 5' priming and a J-beta primer mix drove a second PCR of 7 to 11 cycles. TCRdb reprocessed the 5' RACE reads with MiXCR, giving one entry per CDR3 protein. This table holds around 620,000 distinct CDR3 sequences, 27% found once. The sample consisted of blood. Receptors originate from a woman aged 70-85 years in good health.

This sequence joins TRBV20-1 and TRBJ2-3; 13 bases are shared with TRBD2. Germline V CDR1 and CDR2: DFQATT, SNEGSKA (reference sequence). The trim removed 6 bases at V and 0 bases at J, leaving 12 bases unmatched. This CDR3 is built from 18 residues. CDR3 DNA: TGCAGTGCCGAGACTAGCGGGGGGAGAACCCCTAGCACAGATACGCAGTATTTT. Translating it yields CSAETSGGRTPSTDTQYF.

The CDR3 region has the DNA TGTGCCGCCGCCGGCGGGAGGCAAGAGACCCAGTACTTC. Translated: CAAAGGRQETQYF. The rearrangement links TRBV6-5 to TRBJ2-5; TRBD2 matches at 8 bases. The germline V gene has CDR1 MNHEY and CDR2 SVGAGI. This CDR3 region has 13 residues. V dropped 11 bases and J dropped 2; count of bases not matched to a gene: 7.

This clonotype came up a few times. The genes are TRBV3-1 and TRBJ2-7; no definite D call. Deletions cut 3 bases from V and 4 bases from J, with 4 bases between. Germline V gene sequence: CDR1 LGHDT, CDR2 YNNKEL (reference sequence). The CDR3 spans 11 residues. The CDR3 reads CASSHRYEQYF. The CDR3 DNA is TGTGCCAGCAGCCACAGATACGAGCAGTACTTC.

This clonotype is a singleton in its sample. The chain joins TRBV27 to TRBJ2-1; D is uncertain. Between the trimmed V and J ends, which lost 2 bases and 0 bases, there was a span of 14 bases. This CDR3 has 17 amino acids. Germline assignment: CDR1 MNHEY and CDR2 SMNVEV (reference sequence). The CDR3: CASSLRSALSSYNEQFF. In DNA, the CDR3 is TGTGCCAGCAGTTTAAGGTCCGCGTTAAGCTCCTACAATGAGCAGTTCTTC.

The table lists this clonotype with a few counts. The chain carries TRBV4-2 and TRBJ2-5; TRBD2 aligns across 8 bases. CDR3 length equals 16 residues. Germline loops: CDR1 LGHNA, CDR2 YNFKEQ. V lost 1 base and J lost 0; bases outside the gene matches: 4. The CDR3 spells CASSQGSGGDQETQYF. In DNA form, the CDR3 reads TGTGCCAGCAGCCAAGGCAGCGGGGGAGACCAAGAGACCCAGTACTTC.